One and the same sample provided the 29 T cell receptor beta chains below, sequenced in a study of T cells after yellow fever vaccination. TCRdb fed the 5' RACE reads into MiXCR, producing one record per CDR3 protein. The repertoire holds about 320,000 distinct CDR3 sequences, with around 6.8% as singletons. Specimen: PBMCs, collected more than 40 days after the first yellow fever vaccination. The receptor source for this set is a man between 18 and 35 years old who received the YFV17D yellow fever vaccine.

This clonotype was counted only a few times. The rearrangement joins TRBV12-3 or TRBV12-4 to TRBJ1-5, with D possibly being TRBD1 (5 bases). This CDR3 has 14 residues. Trimming took 7 bases from V and 5 from J, leaving 15 bases between them. Here the CDR3 DNA reads TGTGCCAGCACCAACCGACAGTTCGATCAGCCCCAGCATTTT. It specifies CASTNRQFDQPQHF.

The table lists this clonotype with many counts. The V call is TRBV7-9, the J call TRBJ1-1; D is ambiguous. The CDR3 totals 12 residues. Trimming shortened V by 1 base and J by 4 bases, and 4 bases separated the two germline ends. In germline, CDR1 is SEHNR, CDR2 FQNEAQ (reference sequence). The CDR3 bases are TGTGCCAGCAGCTTAGTATCCACTGAAGCTTTCTTT. Its protein product is CASSLVSTEAFF.

The V gene is TRBV7-2, the J gene TRBJ1-1; D gene unclear. V gave up 5 bases and J gave up 3 bases, with 10 bases separating them. The V gene's germline CDR1 is SGHTA and CDR2 FQGNSA. The CDR3 loop spans 13 amino acids. The CDR3 DNA reads TGTGCCAGCAGCAGGGATAGTTACACTGAAGCTTTCTTT. Translated: CASSRDSYTEAFF. The entire variable domain, with the rest obtained from reference TRBV7-2 and TRBJ1-1, is as follows: GAGVSQSPSNKVTEKGKDVELRCDPISGHTALYWYRQSLGQGLEFLIYFQGNSAPDKSGLPSDRFSAERTGGSVSTLTIQRTQQEDSAVYLCASSRDSYTEAFFGQGTRLTVV.

This clonotype was seen a handful of times. The chain has TRBV5-1 and TRBJ2-1, with unresolved D. The V gene's germline CDR1 is SGHRS and CDR2 YFSETQ. Between the trimmed V and J ends, which lost 2 bases and 9 bases, there was a span of 6 bases. The CDR3 consists of 11 residues. This CDR3 is CASSFGAEQFF. CDR3 DNA: TGCGCCAGCAGCTTTGGCGCTGAGCAGTTCTTC.

The sample holds a few counts of this clonotype. This chain uses TRBV7-3 with TRBJ2-7; 8 positions match TRBD2. There are 14 residues in the CDR3. CDR1 and CDR2 (germline): SGHTA, FQGTGA. The junction had 7 bases not matched to a gene; V was cut back by 5 bases and J by 4 bases. CDR3 residues: CASSTLAGQYEQYV. CDR3 bases: TGTGCCAGCAGCACCCTAGCGGGCCAATACGAGCAGTACGTC.

This clonotype appeared a few times. This sequence joins TRBV29-1 and TRBJ2-3, with TRBD2 matching over 11 bases. V dropped 4 bases and J dropped 4; count of bases not matched to a gene: 4. CDR3 size: 14 residues. Looked up from germline, CDR1 is SQVTM and CDR2 is ANQGSEA. As DNA, the CDR3 is TGCAGCGTTGGTATAGCGGGGGGGCCAGATACGCAGTATTTT. Its translation is CSVGIAGGPDTQYF.

This clonotype was seen more than once but under ten times. The chain is built from TRBV4-2 and TRBJ2-7; D possibly corresponds to TRBD2 (6 bases). V gave up 7 bases and J gave up 3 bases, with 13 bases separating them. Per germline, CDR1 LGHNA and CDR2 YNFKEQ. This CDR3 has 13 amino acids. CDR3 protein: CASTDGGGYEQYF. The DNA for the CDR3 is TGTGCCAGCACCGACGGGGGTGGCTACGAGCAGTACTTC.

This clonotype came up many times. This sequence joins TRBV6-1 and TRBJ1-3; TRBD1 agrees at 7 bases. Looked up from germline, CDR1 is MNHNS and CDR2 is SASEGT. With V trimmed by 6 bases and J by 0 bases, 8 bases remained unmatched. This CDR3 region has 16 residues. The CDR3 bases are TGTGCCAGCAGAACCCCAGGGGGAAGCTCTGGAAACACCATATATTTT. It yields the protein CASRTPGGSSGNTIYF.

There are a few counts of this clonotype. The V and J genes are TRBV7-2 and TRBJ2-7, with 7 bases that match TRBD1. This CDR3 has 14 amino acids. V shed 5 bases, J shed 2 bases, and the junction held 6 bases outside the gene matches. The V gene's germline CDR1 is SGHTA and CDR2 FQGNSA. The CDR3 loop reads CASSTSQGAYEQYF. As DNA, the CDR3 is TGTGCCAGCAGCACGTCCCAGGGGGCCTACGAGCAGTACTTC.

This clonotype was observed a few times. The chain couples TRBV12-3 or TRBV12-4 to TRBJ1-1; D ambiguous. The CDR3 runs 13 residues. Trimming left V 7 bases short and J 1 base short, with 10 bases between. In DNA form, the CDR3 reads TGTGCCAGCATCAGGACTGGGAACACTGAAGCTTTCTTT. Amino acid sequence: CASIRTGNTEAFF.

This clonotype was detected a few times. The chain links TRBV6-1 to TRBJ1-1, with a weak D call TRBD1 (6 bases). Germline CDR1 and CDR2: MNHNS and SASEGT. Trimming took off 10 bases at V and 2 bases at J, with 23 bases between the two ends. This CDR3 has 16 amino acids. This CDR3 reads CATLGLGGKGNTEAFF. CDR3 DNA: TGTGCCACCCTTGGGCTAGGGGGTAAGGGCAACACTGAAGCTTTCTTT.

This rearrangement joins TRBV7-6 to TRBJ1-4, with D possibly TRBD1 on 6 matching bases. CDR1 is SGHVS and CDR2 is FNYEAQ in the germline V gene. Trimming pared 2 bases from V and 5 bases from J, leaving 15 bases between. The CDR3 sequence is 16 residues long. CDR3 sequence reads: CASSLSQGPSNEKLFF. DNA of the CDR3: TGTGCCAGCAGCTTATCACAGGGTCCTTCAAATGAAAAACTGTTTTTT.

The chain recombines TRBV9 with TRBJ2-3, with a tentative D call TRBD1 (6 bases). The CDR3 is 15 amino acids. Trimming left V 3 bases short and J 2 bases short, with 13 bases between. Germline V gene sequence: CDR1 SGDLS, CDR2 YYNGEE. The CDR3 DNA reads as TGTGCCAGCAGCGCCGACAGGACCAACACAGATACGCAGTATTTT. Protein sequence: CASSADRTNTDTQYF.

This clonotype was counted only a few times. The V gene is TRBV20-1, the J gene TRBJ2-5; D unclear. CDR1 and CDR2 from the germline V gene are DFQATT and SNEGSKA (reference sequence). The CDR3 totals 14 residues. The V gene lost 0 bases and the J gene lost 4 bases, with 12 bases spanning the gap. This CDR3 reads CSARDRASGETQYF. The CDR3 bases are TGCAGTGCTAGAGATCGGGCTAGTGGAGAGACCCAGTACTTC.

The chain links TRBV27 to TRBJ1-2; 10 bases are shared with TRBD1. Unmatched junction bases numbered 10, after V lost 1 base and J lost 5 bases. In germline, CDR1 is MNHEY, CDR2 SMNVEV (reference sequence). The CDR3 sequence is 17 residues long. CDR3 residues: CASSLYAGGDRGYGYTF. CDR3 DNA: TGTGCCAGCAGTTTATACGCCGGCGGGGACAGGGGTTATGGCTACACCTTC.

This clonotype was observed many times. The chain employs TRBV5-6 and TRBJ1-1; D is undetermined. Germline V CDR1 and CDR2: SGHDT, YYEEEE. The CDR3 length is 14 residues. Trimming left V 6 bases short and J 4 bases short, with 16 bases between. In nucleotides, the CDR3 is TGTGCCAGCAACCCTAGGGCAGGCCCCACTGAAGCTTTCTTT. Translating it yields CASNPRAGPTEAFF.

This clonotype has only a few counts. The chain combines TRBV7-9 with TRBJ1-5; a possible D gene is TRBD1 (5 bases). Trimming removed 4 bases at V and 3 bases at J, with 10 bases between. CDR1 and CDR2 from the germline V gene are SEHNR and FQNEAQ (reference sequence). The CDR3 consists of 14 residues. Here the CDR3 DNA reads TGTGCCAGCAGCTCGGGACGCAACAATCAGCCCCAGCATTTT. Protein product: CASSSGRNNQPQHF.

The chain combines TRBV27 with TRBJ2-1; D may be TRBD2 (6 bases). V was shortened by 3 bases and J by 6 bases, with 9 bases between the two germline ends. Germline V gene sequence: CDR1 MNHEY, CDR2 SMNVEV (reference sequence). This CDR3 is 13 amino acids long. Written as DNA, the CDR3 is TGTGCCAGCAGTTTTGGGGGGACCAATGAGCAGTTCTTC. Its translation: CASSFGGTNEQFF.

This clonotype occurred a few times. The gene calls are TRBV28 and TRBJ2-5; tentatively, D is TRBD1 (6 bases). Trimming left V 4 bases short and J 2 bases short, with 14 bases between. The CDR3 is 15 residues long. Germline V lookup: CDR1 MDHEN, CDR2 SYDVKM. The CDR3 here is CASSSPRDKQETQYF. The CDR3, as DNA: TGTGCCAGCAGTTCCCCCCGGGACAAACAAGAGACCCAGTACTTC. The full variable domain, with the rest looked up from reference TRBV28 and TRBJ2-5, is DVKVTQSSRYLVKRTGEKVFLECVQDMDHENMFWYRQDPGLGLRLIYFSYDVKMKEKGDIPEGYSVSREKKERFSLILESASTNQTSMYLCASSSPRDKQETQYFGPGTRLLVL.

This clonotype was observed many times. The chain uses TRBV3-1 and TRBJ2-4; perhaps D is TRBD1 or TRBD2 (5 bases each). Trimming removed 2 bases from V and 5 bases from J, with 10 bases in between. In germline, CDR1 is LGHDT, CDR2 YNNKEL (reference sequence). CDR3 length: 14 residues. In nucleotides, the CDR3 is TGTGCCAGCAGCCAACGGGACGGAGAAAACATTCAGTACTTC. Its translation is CASSQRDGENIQYF.

The genes are TRBV15 and TRBJ1-1, with D hard to call. CDR3 length: 15 residues. The V and J ends lost 0 bases and 0 bases respectively, with 8 bases between them. Germline lookup yields CDR1 LNHNV and CDR2 YYDKDF (reference sequence). CDR3 protein: CATSREMVLNTEAFF. The CDR3 DNA sequence: TGTGCCACCAGCAGAGAGATGGTCCTGAACACTGAAGCTTTCTTT.

This clonotype was observed a few times. V and J are TRBV10-2 and TRBJ2-1; D unresolved. The germline V gene has CDR1 WSHSY and CDR2 SAAADI. The CDR3 is 15 residues long. With 4 bases removed from V and 2 bases from J, the gap between germline ends came to 12 bases. The CDR3 spells CASSVIPLTYNEQFF. The CDR3, as DNA: TGCGCCAGCAGTGTAATCCCCCTAACCTACAATGAGCAGTTCTTC.

This rearrangement joins TRBV6-1 to TRBJ1-6; tentative D call: TRBD1 (5 bases). This CDR3 spans 14 amino acids. CDR1 and CDR2 from the germline V gene are MNHNS and SASEGT. V was cut by 5 bases and J by 7 bases, with 12 bases left in between. The CDR3: CASSRQISNSPLHF. For the CDR3, the DNA is TGTGCCAGCAGTCGACAGATATCAAATTCACCCCTCCACTTT.

This rearrangement joins TRBV10-3 to TRBJ1-1; perhaps TRBD1 as D (6 bases). Trimming cost V 1 base and J 4 bases, with 13 bases left between them. Germline CDR1 reads ENHRY; CDR2 reads SYGVKD. The CDR3 runs to 15 residues. CDR3 residues: CAISELTGTTTEAFF. In DNA form, the CDR3 reads TGTGCCATCAGTGAGTTAACCGGGACAACCACTGAAGCTTTCTTT.

This clonotype was seen repeatedly, ten times or more. The chain combines TRBV19 with TRBJ2-7; TRBD1 aligns across 7 bases. The CDR3 sequence is 15 residues long. V gave up 8 bases and J gave up 3 bases; unmatched junction bases: 13. The germline V gene encodes CDR1 LNHDA and CDR2 SQIVND (reference sequence). Here the CDR3 DNA reads TGTGCCAGTGCCAATGTCGGGACAGATTACTACGAGCAGTACTTC. Protein product: CASANVGTDYYEQYF.

The chain combines TRBV7-9 with TRBJ1-6; D ambiguous. The CDR3 runs to 15 residues. In germline, CDR1 is SEHNR, CDR2 FQNEAQ (reference sequence). V dropped 1 base and J dropped 4 bases, with 8 bases sitting between them. CDR3 DNA: TGTGCCAGCAGCTTAGTGGCGGATTATAATTCACCCCTCCACTTT. It specifies CASSLVADYNSPLHF.

With respect to this clonotype: Mismatch with germline at one junction end may stem from a read error. The J gene is TRBJ2-5, the V gene TRBV10-3, with D unresolved. Germline CDR1 and CDR2: ENHRY and SYGVKD. The CDR3 has 15 residues. In DNA, the CDR3 is TGTGCCACCAGTGAGTCGAGTGGGTTACTGGAGACCCAGTACTTC. It specifies CATSESSGLLETQYF.

This clonotype has a handful of counts. V usage is TRBV3-1 and J usage is TRBJ1-6; D remains unclear. The V gene's germline CDR1 is LGHDT and CDR2 YNNKEL (reference sequence). CDR3 length: 13 amino acids. V shed 3 bases and J shed 11 bases, with 11 bases lying between them. In DNA, the CDR3 is TGTGCCAGCAGCCACGAGGGTAGGCCACCCCTCCACTTT. Translated: CASSHEGRPPLHF.

With respect to this clonotype: A read error is likely, as this CDR3 ends without the conserved phenylalanine or tryptophan. The gene calls are TRBV7-2 and TRBJ2-7; 7 positions match TRBD1. V lost 5 bases to trimming and J lost 3 bases; unmatched junction nucleotides: 7. This CDR3 comprises 14 residues. Germline lookup yields CDR1 SGHTA and CDR2 FQGNSA. Here the CDR3 DNA reads TGTGCCAGCAGCATGGTGGGACAGCACTACGAGCAGTACTCC. This translates into CASSMVGQHYEQYS.